This entry concerns a single T cell receptor beta chain. The record originates from a study of blood T cell repertoires in COVID-19. Germline lookup yields CDR1 MDHEN and CDR2 SYDVKM. CDR3 size: 17 residues. Unmatched junction bases numbered 12, after V lost 7 bases and J lost 1 base. Assay: immunoSEQ multiplex PCR; the TCRdb copy retains only in-frame clones and omits some. Of some 250,000 clones listed, 88% are singletons. This receptor was taken from a human donor in a cohort sampled during active COVID-19. The chain joins TRBV28 to TRBJ1-1; 10 bases line up with TRBD1. The sequenced sample was peripheral blood. CDR3 protein: CASNAGTGATANTEAFF. In DNA, the CDR3 is TGTGCCAGCAATGCCGGGACAGGGGCCACCGCGAACACTGAAGCTTTCTTT.